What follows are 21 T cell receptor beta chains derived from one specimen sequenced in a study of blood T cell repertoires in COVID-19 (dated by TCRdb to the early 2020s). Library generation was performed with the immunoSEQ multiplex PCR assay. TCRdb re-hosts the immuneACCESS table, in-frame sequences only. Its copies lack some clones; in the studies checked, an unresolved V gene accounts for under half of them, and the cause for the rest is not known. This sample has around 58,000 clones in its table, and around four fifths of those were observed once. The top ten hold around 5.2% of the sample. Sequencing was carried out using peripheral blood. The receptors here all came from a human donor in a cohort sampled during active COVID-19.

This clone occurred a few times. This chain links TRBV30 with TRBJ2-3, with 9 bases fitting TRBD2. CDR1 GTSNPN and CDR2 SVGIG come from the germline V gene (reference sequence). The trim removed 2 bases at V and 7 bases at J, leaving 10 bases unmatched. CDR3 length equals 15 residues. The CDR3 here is CAWSRGGGGANTQYF. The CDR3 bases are TGTGCCTGGAGTCGTGGGGGCGGGGGGGCGAATACGCAGTATTTT. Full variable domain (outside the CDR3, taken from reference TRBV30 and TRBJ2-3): SQTIHQWPATLVQPVGSPLSLECTVEGTSNPNLYWYRQAAGRGLQLLFYSVGIGQISSEVPQNLSASRPQDRQFILSSKKLLLSDSGFYLCAWSRGGGGANTQYFGPGTRLTVL.

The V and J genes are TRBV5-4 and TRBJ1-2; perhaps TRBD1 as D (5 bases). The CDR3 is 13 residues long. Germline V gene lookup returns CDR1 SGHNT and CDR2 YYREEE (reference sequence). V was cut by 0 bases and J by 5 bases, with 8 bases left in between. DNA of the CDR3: TGTGCCAGCAGCTTGGCAGGGATATATGGCTACACCTTC. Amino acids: CASSLAGIYGYTF. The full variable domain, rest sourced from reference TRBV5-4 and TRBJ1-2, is ETGVTQSPTHLIKTRGQQVTLRCSSQSGHNTVSWYQQALGQGPQFIFQYYREEENGRGNFPPRFSGLQFPNYSSELNVNALELDDSALYLCASSLAGIYGYTFGSGTRLTVV.

This chain's CDR3 is CASSQDRTRGSTDTQYF. CDR3 sequence (DNA): TGCGCCAGCAGCCAAGATCGGACGCGGGGGAGCACAGATACGCAGTATTTT. This sequence joins TRBV4-3 and TRBJ2-3; TRBD2 aligns across 7 bases. The CDR3 totals 17 residues. The germline CDR1 and CDR2 sequences are LGHNA and YSLEER. Losses at the gene ends were 0 bases for V and 0 bases for J; bases not matched to a gene: 6.

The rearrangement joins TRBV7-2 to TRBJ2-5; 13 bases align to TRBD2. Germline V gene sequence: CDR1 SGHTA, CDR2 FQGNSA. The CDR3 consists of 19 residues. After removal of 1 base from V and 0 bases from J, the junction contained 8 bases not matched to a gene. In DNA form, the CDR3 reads TGTGCCAGCAGCTTAGTACCTACTAGCGGGGGGGCTTACCAAGAGACCCAGTACTTC. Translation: CASSLVPTSGGAYQETQYF.

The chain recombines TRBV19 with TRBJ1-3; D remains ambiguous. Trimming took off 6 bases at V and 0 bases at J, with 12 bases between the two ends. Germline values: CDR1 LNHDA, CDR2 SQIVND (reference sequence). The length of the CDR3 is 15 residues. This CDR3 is CASRGAADSGNTIYF. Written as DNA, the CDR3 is TGTGCCAGTAGAGGAGCGGCAGACTCTGGAAACACCATATATTTT.

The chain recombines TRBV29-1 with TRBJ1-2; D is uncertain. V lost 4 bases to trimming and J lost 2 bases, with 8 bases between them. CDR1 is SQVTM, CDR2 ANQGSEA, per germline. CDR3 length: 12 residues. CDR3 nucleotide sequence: TGCAGCGTTGGTGAGGGAAACTATGGCTACACCTTC. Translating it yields CSVGEGNYGYTF.

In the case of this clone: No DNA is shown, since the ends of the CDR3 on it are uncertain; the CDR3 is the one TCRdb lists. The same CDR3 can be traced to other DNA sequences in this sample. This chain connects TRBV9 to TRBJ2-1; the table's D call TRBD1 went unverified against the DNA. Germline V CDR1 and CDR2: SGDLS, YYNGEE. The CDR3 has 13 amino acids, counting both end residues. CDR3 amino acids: CASSVGTGTEIIF.

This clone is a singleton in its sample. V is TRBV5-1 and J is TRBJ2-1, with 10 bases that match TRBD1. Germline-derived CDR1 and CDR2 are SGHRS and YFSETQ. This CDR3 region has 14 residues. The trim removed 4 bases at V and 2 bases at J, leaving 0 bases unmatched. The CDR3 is CASSDRGPYNEQFF. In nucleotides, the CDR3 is TGCGCCAGCAGCGACAGGGGGCCCTACAATGAGCAGTTCTTC.

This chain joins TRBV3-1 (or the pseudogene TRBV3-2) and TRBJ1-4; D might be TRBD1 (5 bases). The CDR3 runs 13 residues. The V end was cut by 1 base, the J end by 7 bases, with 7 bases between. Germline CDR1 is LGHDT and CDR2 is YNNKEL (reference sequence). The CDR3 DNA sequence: TGTGCCAGCAGCCAAGGCAGGGTTGAAAAACTGTTTTTT. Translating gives CASSQGRVEKLFF.

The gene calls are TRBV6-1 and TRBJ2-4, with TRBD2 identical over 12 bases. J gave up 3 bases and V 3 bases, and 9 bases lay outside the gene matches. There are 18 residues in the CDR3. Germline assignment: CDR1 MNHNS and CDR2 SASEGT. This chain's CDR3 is CASSESLAGGLVKNIQYF. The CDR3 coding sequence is TGTGCCAGCAGTGAGTCGCTAGCGGGGGGGCTTGTCAAAAACATTCAGTACTTC.

CDR3 in amino acids: CASRGGNQPQHF. The DNA for the CDR3 is TGTGCCAGCCGAGGGGGAAATCAGCCCCAGCATTTT. This chain connects TRBV6-5 to TRBJ1-5, with D perhaps matching TRBD1 (6 bases). From germline, CDR1 is MNHEY and CDR2 SVGAGI. V was clipped by 8 bases and J by 4 bases, with 9 bases between them. The length of the CDR3 is 12 residues.

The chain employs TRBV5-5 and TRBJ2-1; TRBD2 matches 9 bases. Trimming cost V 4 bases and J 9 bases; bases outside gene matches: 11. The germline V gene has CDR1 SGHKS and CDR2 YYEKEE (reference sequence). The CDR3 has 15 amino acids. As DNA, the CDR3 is TGTGCCAGCAGCCCCCCGGGACTAGCCCTCGTTGAGCAGTTCTTC. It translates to CASSPPGLALVEQFF.

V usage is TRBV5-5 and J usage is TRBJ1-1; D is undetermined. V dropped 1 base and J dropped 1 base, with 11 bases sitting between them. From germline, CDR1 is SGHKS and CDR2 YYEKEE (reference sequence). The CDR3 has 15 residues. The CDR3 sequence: CASSLLAGSNTEAFF. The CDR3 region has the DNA TGTGCCAGCAGCTTGCTCGCGGGGTCGAACACTGAAGCTTTCTTT. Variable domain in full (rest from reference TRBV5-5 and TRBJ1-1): DAGVTQSPTHLIKTRGQQVTLRCSPISGHKSVSWYQQVLGQGPQFIFQYYEKEERGRGNFPDRFSARQFPNYSSELNVNALLLGDSALYLCASSLLAGSNTEAFFGQGTRLTVV.

This CDR3 is CASSSGTSGVGDTQYF. CDR3 DNA sequence: TGCGCCAGCAGCTCGGGGACTAGCGGGGTTGGAGATACGCAGTATTTT. The chain combines TRBV5-1 with TRBJ2-3; 13 nucleotides align to TRBD2. From germline, CDR1 is SGHRS and CDR2 YFSETQ. Germline trimming cut 3 bases from V and 5 bases from J; bases unmatched to any gene: 6. CDR3 size: 16 residues.

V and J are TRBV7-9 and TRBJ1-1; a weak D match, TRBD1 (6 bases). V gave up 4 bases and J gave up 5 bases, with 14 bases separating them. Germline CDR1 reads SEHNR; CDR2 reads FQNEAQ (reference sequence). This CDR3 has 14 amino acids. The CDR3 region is CASSSQGRGTEAFF. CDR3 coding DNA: TGTGCCAGCAGCTCCCAGGGGAGGGGTACTGAAGCTTTCTTT.

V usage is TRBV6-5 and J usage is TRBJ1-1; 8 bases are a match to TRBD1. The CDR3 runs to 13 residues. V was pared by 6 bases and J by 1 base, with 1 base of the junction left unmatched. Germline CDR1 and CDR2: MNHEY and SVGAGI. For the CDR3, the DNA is TGTGCCAGCAGAGGGACAGGGAACACTGAAGCTTTCTTT. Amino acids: CASRGTGNTEAFF.

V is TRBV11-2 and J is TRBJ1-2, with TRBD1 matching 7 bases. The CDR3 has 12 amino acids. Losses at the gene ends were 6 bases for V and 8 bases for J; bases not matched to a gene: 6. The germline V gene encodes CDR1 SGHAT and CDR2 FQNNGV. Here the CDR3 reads CASSRQGNGYTF. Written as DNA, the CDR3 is TGTGCCAGCAGTCGACAGGGAAACGGCTACACCTTC. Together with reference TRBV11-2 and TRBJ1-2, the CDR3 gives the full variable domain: EAGVAQSPRYKIIEKRQSVAFWCNPISGHATLYWYQQILGQGPKLLIQFQNNGVVDDSQLPKDRFSAERLKGVDSTLKIQPAKLEDSAVYLCASSRQGNGYTFGSGTRLTVV.

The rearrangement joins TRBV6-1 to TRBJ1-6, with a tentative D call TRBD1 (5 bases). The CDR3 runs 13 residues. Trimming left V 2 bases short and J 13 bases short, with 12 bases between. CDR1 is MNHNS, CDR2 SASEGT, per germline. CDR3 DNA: TGTGCCAGCAGTGAAATTAGGGGTCCCCCCCTCCACTTT. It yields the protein CASSEIRGPPLHF.

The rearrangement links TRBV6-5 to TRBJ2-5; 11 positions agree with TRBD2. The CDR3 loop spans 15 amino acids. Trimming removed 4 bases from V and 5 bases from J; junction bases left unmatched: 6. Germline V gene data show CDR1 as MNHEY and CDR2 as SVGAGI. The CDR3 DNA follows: TGTGCCAGCAGTTCCCCCGGACTAGCGGGCGAGACCCAGTACTTC. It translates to CASSSPGLAGETQYF.

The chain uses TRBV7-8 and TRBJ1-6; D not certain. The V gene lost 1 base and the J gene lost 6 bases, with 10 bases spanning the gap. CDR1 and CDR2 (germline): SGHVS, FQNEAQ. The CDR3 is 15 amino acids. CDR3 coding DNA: TGTGCCAGCAGCTTAGGAATCGGGTCTAATTCACCCCTCCACTTT. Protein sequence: CASSLGIGSNSPLHF.

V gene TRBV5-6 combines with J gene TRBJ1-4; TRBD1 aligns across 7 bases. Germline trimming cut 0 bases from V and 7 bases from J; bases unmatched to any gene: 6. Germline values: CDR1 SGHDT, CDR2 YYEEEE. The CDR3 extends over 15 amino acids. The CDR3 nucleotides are TGTGCCAGCAGCTTGGGAAAGGGGGCGGTTGAAAAACTGTTTTTT. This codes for CASSLGKGAVEKLFF. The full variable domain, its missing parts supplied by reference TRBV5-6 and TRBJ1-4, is DAGVTQSPTHLIKTRGQQVTLRCSPKSGHDTVSWYQQALGQGPQFIFQYYEEEERQRGNFPDRFSGHQFPNYSSELNVNALLLGDSALYLCASSLGKGAVEKLFFGSGTQLSVL.